The 18 T cell receptor beta chains below all came from one sample that was sequenced in a study of Graves' ophthalmopathy and Graves' hyperthyroidism. RNA transcripts were the source from which TCR beta CDR3 regions were amplified. After a first-round RT-PCR with HTBI primers, a second-round multiplex PCR was run. A single record per CDR3 protein comes from TCRdb applying MiXCR to the multiplex PCR reads. The repertoire holds a few hundred thousand distinct CDR3 sequences, with less than 45% as singletons. The sample was peripheral blood or thyroid tissue (not recorded which). The receptor set was obtained from an adult man with Graves' hyperthyroidism.

This clonotype was found once. CDR3 sequence reads: CSGTRAGGTSYEQYF. As DNA, the CDR3 is TGCAGTGGTACCCGAGCAGGGGGAACCTCCTACGAGCAGTACTTC. The V gene is TRBV20-1, the J gene TRBJ2-7; 7 nucleotides agree with TRBD1. CDR3 length: 15 residues. The germline V gene has CDR1 DFQATT and CDR2 SNEGSKA (reference sequence). V trimming: 7 bases; J trimming: 0 bases; junction bases outside the gene matches: 12.

Remarks on this clonotype: It is likely a read error, because the conserved phenylalanine at the end of the CDR3 is missing. No DNA is shown, since the ends of the CDR3 on it are uncertain; the CDR3 is the one TCRdb lists. This CDR3 reads CASSYSGVPDRVNNY. The rearrangement uses TRBV6-6 and TRBJ1-1. The CDR3 numbers 15 amino acids, ends counted. Germline V lookup: CDR1 MNHNY, CDR2 SVGAGI (reference sequence).

This clonotype was seen many times. The rearrangement links TRBV2 to TRBJ1-2; maybe TRBD1 (6 bases). Germline CDR1 SNHLY, CDR2 FYNNEI. This CDR3 region has 13 residues. V was trimmed by 6 bases and J by 6 bases, leaving 14 bases between them. The CDR3 sequence: CASSPDRNDGYTF. Written as DNA, the CDR3 is TGTGCCAGCAGCCCAGACAGGAACGATGGCTACACCTTC.

A remark on this clonotype: The conserved phenylalanine or tryptophan is not found at the CDR3 terminus, so this likely reflects a read error. Because the CDR3's place on the DNA is in doubt, the DNA is left out and the CDR3 is given as listed by TCRdb. V usage is TRBV7-9 and J usage is TRBJ1-6; the table's D call of TRBD1 was not tested on the DNA. Germline V gene sequence: CDR1 SEHNR, CDR2 FQNEAQ (reference sequence). The CDR3 spans 10 amino acids, including both terminal residues. CDR3 amino acids: CASSLGQIHS.

The sample holds many counts of this clonotype. J is TRBJ2-5 and V is TRBV14, with D unclear. Per the germline V gene, CDR1 is SGHDN and CDR2 is FVKESK. V was clipped by 5 bases and J by 5 bases, with 9 bases between them. The CDR3 has 12 amino acids. Written as DNA, the CDR3 is TGTGCCAGCAGCTCTACATGGGAGACCCAGTACTTC. Translated, it gives CASSSTWETQYF.

This clonotype has at least ten counts. V usage is TRBV5-1 and J usage is TRBJ2-2; tentative D call: TRBD1 (6 bases). This CDR3 has 15 amino acids. Germline lookup yields CDR1 SGHRS and CDR2 YFSETQ. V was clipped by 2 bases and J by 10 bases, with 18 bases between them. CDR3 residues: CASSFLGGTAEELFF. CDR3 sequence (DNA): TGCGCCAGCAGCTTTCTAGGGGGAACCGCTGAGGAGCTGTTTTTT.

The table lists this clonotype with many counts. This rearrangement joins TRBV29-1 to TRBJ1-1; D remains ambiguous. Germline CDR1 and CDR2: SQVTM and ANQGSEA. The CDR3 sequence is 14 residues long. V was clipped by 5 bases and J by 1 base, with 14 bases between them. The CDR3 DNA sequence: TGCAGCGTTCTCACCCGGTCGTCGAACACTGAAGCTTTCTTT. It yields the protein CSVLTRSSNTEAFF.

In this sample, this clonotype turned up a few times. The chain has TRBV15 and TRBJ2-2, with D perhaps matching TRBD2 (6 bases). Trimming took 1 base from V and 5 from J, leaving 8 bases between them. Germline values: CDR1 LNHNV, CDR2 YYDKDF (reference sequence). The CDR3 covers 14 residues. The CDR3 region has the DNA TGTGCCACCAGCAGAGCGGAGGGTACCGGGGAGCTGTTTTTT. This sequence encodes CATSRAEGTGELFF. Together with reference TRBV15 and TRBJ2-2, the CDR3 gives the full variable domain: DAMVIQNPRYQVTQFGKPVTLSCSQTLNHNVMYWYQQKSSQAPKLLFHYYDKDFNNEADTPDNFQSRRPNTSFCFLDIRSPGLGDTAMYLCATSRAEGTGELFFGEGSRLTVL.

As to this clonotype: Since a much larger clone is just one base distant, this may be a read error. V gene TRBV20-1 combines with J gene TRBJ1-5, with D possibly TRBD1 on 5 matching bases. V was trimmed by 3 bases and J by 9 bases, leaving 18 bases between them. Per the germline V gene, CDR1 is DFQATT and CDR2 is SNEGSKA (reference sequence). CDR3 length equals 14 residues. DNA of the CDR3: TGCAGTGCTAGCGACGGCAGGGATCCCGGGCCCCAGCATTTT. This translates into CSASDGRDPGPQHF.

The V gene is TRBV7-8, the J gene TRBJ2-5; tentative D call: TRBD1 (6 bases). The J call may be incorrect, as the DNA end agrees better with TRBJ2-1. The CDR3 contains 13 residues. Per germline, CDR1 SGHVS and CDR2 FQNEAQ. The CDR3 spells CASSLQGTNEQFF. The CDR3 nucleotides are TGTGCCAGCAGCTTACAGGGGACCAATGAGCAGTTCTTC.

Ten or more counts support this clonotype. The V gene is TRBV6-5, the J gene TRBJ1-5; 7 nucleotides agree with TRBD1. CDR1 is MNHEY and CDR2 is SVGAGI in the germline V gene. V shed 6 bases and J 1 base; nucleotides not matched to a gene: 0. This CDR3 region has 13 residues. The CDR3 protein is CASRTGSNQPQHF. CDR3 coding DNA: TGTGCCAGCAGGACAGGGAGCAATCAGCCCCAGCATTTT.

This clonotype was recorded many times. This chain uses TRBV4-2 with TRBJ1-1; D ambiguous. V was trimmed by 2 bases and J by 6 bases, leaving 10 bases between them. Germline V gene sequence: CDR1 LGHNA, CDR2 YNFKEQ. This CDR3 comprises 13 residues. The CDR3 sequence is CASSQPGYPEAFF. In DNA form, the CDR3 reads TGTGCCAGCAGCCAACCGGGGTACCCTGAAGCTTTCTTT.

The chain carries TRBV19 and TRBJ1-2; no definite D call. The length of the CDR3 is 14 residues. Germline CDR1 reads LNHDA; CDR2 reads SQIVND (reference sequence). V lost 4 bases to trimming and J lost 7 bases, with 16 bases between them. The CDR3 protein is CASSKGYGDRGYTF. The CDR3 bases are TGTGCCAGTAGTAAGGGCTATGGTGATCGTGGCTACACCTTC. The full variable domain, with the rest looked up from reference TRBV19 and TRBJ1-2, is DGGITQSPKYLFRKEGQNVTLSCEQNLNHDAMYWYRQDPGQGLRLIYYSQIVNDFQKGDIAEGYSVSREKKESFPLTVTSAQKNPTAFYLCASSKGYGDRGYTFGSGTRLTVV.

The gene calls are TRBV24-1 and TRBJ2-5, with D hard to call. The germline CDR1 and CDR2 sequences are KGHDR and SFDVKD. This CDR3 is 14 amino acids long. Trimming cost V 5 bases and J 11 bases, with 20 bases left between them. For the CDR3, the DNA is TGTGCCACCAGTGCCCCTTTGGGGTACAATGAGCAGTACTTC. Translated, it gives CATSAPLGYNEQYF.

A word on this clonotype: This may stem from a read error, because a much larger clone lies one nucleotide away. The gene calls are TRBV10-3 and TRBJ1-1; tentative D call: TRBD1 (5 bases). The V end lost 10 bases, the J end lost 1 base, and 13 bases lay between the germline ends. This CDR3 spans 13 amino acids. Germline CDR1 and CDR2: ENHRY and SYGVKD. CDR3 amino acids: CASRALGNTEAFF. CDR3 sequence (DNA): TGTGCCAGCAGGGCACTTGGGAACACTGAAGCTTTCTTT.

At least ten counts were recorded for this clonotype. This chain connects TRBV2 to TRBJ1-5; D remains unclear. Germline CDR1 is SNHLY and CDR2 is FYNNEI. The V end was cut by 3 bases, the J end by 3 bases, with 9 bases between. The CDR3 totals 14 residues. CDR3 DNA sequence: TGTGCCAGCAGTGAGACGGTCGTCAATCAGCCCCAGCATTTT. Translated, it gives CASSETVVNQPQHF.

At least ten counts were recorded for this clonotype. The rearrangement uses TRBV12-3 or TRBV12-4 and TRBJ1-1; 7 bases are a match to TRBD1. J gave up 6 bases and V 6 bases, and 10 bases lay outside the gene matches. The CDR3 is 14 residues long. CDR3 sequence: CASRQTGRDPEAFF. CDR3 in DNA: TGTGCCAGCAGACAGACAGGGAGGGATCCTGAAGCTTTCTTT.

This sequence joins TRBV29-1 and TRBJ2-2; D is unclear. The CDR3 runs 13 residues. From germline, CDR1 is SQVTM and CDR2 ANQGSEA. V was clipped by 5 bases and J by 2 bases, with 9 bases between them. The CDR3 DNA reads TGCAGCGTTCGGATTAAAAACACCGGGGAGCTGTTTTTT. Amino acid sequence: CSVRIKNTGELFF.